The entry that follows covers one TCR beta chain sequence. In the original workflow: The assay estimated nucleated cells by amplifying reference gene primers. Here immunoSEQ multiplex PCR was the method, and the copy in TCRdb shows in-frame clones only, minus some. The DNA was the basis for D and trimming; V, J and clone size are from that table. Of about 300,000 clones listed, roughly 89% were seen once; the top ten hold 1.8%. This sample was taken from a study of blood T cell repertoires in COVID-19. Study-level information: Italy, Spain and the United States were the sources of the convalescent and acute COVID-19 samples. PBMCs, B-cell-depleted T cells, or T cells provided the cDNA or gDNA that made up the material.

Per the germline V gene, CDR1 is SGHTA and CDR2 is FQGNSA. The CDR3 consists of 14 residues. V was pared by 3 bases and J by 0 bases, with 9 bases between. Seattle enrolled patients during active infection and tracked them longitudinally. This TCR derives from a woman aged 25-40 years with COVID-19, enrolled during active disease. The chain couples TRBV7-2 to TRBJ2-7; TRBD1 is a possible D gene (6 bases). Sequences were obtained from peripheral blood. CDR3 sequence reads: CASSLDSRSYEQYF. CDR3 bases: TGTGCCAGCAGCTTGGACAGTCGCTCCTACGAGCAGTACTTC.